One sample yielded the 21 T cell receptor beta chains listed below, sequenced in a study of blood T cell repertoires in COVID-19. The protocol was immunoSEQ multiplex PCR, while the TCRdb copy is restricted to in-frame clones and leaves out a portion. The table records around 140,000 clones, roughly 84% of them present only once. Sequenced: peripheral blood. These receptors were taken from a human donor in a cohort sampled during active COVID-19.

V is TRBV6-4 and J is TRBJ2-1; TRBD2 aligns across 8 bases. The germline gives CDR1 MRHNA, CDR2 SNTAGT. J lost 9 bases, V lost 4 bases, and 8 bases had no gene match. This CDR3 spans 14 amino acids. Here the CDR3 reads CASSVDSGIGEQFF. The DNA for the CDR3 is TGTGCCAGCAGTGTAGATAGCGGGATCGGTGAGCAGTTCTTC.

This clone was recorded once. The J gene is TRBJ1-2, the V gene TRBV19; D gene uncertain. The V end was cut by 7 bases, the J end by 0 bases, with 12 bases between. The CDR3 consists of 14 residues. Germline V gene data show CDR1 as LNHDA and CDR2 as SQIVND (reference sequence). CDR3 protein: CASTPGISNYGYTF. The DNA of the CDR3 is TGTGCCAGTACCCCGGGTATTTCTAACTATGGCTACACCTTC.

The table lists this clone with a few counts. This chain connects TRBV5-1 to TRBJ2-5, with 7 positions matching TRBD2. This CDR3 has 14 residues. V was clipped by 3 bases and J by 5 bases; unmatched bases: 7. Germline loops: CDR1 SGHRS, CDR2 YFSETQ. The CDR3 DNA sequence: TGCGCCAGCAGCTGGGGCCCCGGGGGGGAGACCCAGTACTTC. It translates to CASSWGPGGETQYF. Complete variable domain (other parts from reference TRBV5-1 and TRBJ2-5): KAGVTQTPRYLIKTRGQQVTLSCSPISGHRSVSWYQQTPGQGLQFLFEYFSETQRNKGNFPGRFSGRQFSNSRSEMNVSTLELGDSALYLCASSWGPGGETQYFGPGTRLLVL.

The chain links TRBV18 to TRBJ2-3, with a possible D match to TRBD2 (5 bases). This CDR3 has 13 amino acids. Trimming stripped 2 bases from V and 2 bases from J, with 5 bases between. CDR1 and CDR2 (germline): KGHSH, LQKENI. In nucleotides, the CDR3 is TGTGCCAGCTCACCAGGACTCACAGATACGCAGTATTTT. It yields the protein CASSPGLTDTQYF.

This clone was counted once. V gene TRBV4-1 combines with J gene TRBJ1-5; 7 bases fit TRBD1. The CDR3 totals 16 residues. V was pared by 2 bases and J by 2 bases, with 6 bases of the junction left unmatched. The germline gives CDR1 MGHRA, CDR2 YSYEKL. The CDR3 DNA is TGCGCCAGCAGCCAAAGGGGGCTGAGGGGCAATCAGCCCCAGCATTTT. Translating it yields CASSQRGLRGNQPQHF.

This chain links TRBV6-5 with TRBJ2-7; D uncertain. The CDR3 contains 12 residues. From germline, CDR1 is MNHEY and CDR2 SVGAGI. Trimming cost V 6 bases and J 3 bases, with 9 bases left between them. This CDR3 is CASRTGFYEQYV. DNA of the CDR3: TGTGCCAGCAGGACGGGTTTCTACGAGCAGTACGTC.

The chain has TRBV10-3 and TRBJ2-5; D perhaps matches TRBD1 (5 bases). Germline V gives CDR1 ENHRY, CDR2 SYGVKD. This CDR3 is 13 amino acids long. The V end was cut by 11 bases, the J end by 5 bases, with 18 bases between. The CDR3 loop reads CAVAQAQYETQYF. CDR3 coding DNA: TGTGCCGTCGCACAGGCGCAATACGAGACCCAGTACTTC.

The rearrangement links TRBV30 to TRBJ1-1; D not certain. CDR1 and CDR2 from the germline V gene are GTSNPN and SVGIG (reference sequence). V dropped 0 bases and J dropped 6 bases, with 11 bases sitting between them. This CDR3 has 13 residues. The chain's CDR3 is CAWSVLVGSEAFF. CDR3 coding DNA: TGTGCCTGGAGTGTACTGGTCGGGTCTGAAGCTTTCTTT.

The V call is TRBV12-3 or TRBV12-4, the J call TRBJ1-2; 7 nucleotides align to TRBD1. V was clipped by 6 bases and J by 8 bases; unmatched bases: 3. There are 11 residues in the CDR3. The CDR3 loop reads CASSRQGGYTF. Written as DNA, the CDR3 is TGTGCCAGCAGCCGACAGGGAGGCTACACCTTC.

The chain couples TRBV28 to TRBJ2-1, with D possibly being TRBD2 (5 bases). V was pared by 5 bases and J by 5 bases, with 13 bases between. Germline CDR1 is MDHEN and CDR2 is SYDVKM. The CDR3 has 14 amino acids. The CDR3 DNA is TGTGCCAGCAGTGTAGCGAACGCTCACAATGAGCAGTTCTTC. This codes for CASSVANAHNEQFF.

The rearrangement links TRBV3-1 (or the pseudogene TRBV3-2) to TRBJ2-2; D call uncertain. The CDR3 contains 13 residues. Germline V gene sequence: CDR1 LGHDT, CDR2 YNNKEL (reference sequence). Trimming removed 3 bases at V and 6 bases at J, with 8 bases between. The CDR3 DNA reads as TGTGCCAGCAGCCATCCAGAGGCCGGGGAGCTGTTTTTT. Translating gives CASSHPEAGELFF.

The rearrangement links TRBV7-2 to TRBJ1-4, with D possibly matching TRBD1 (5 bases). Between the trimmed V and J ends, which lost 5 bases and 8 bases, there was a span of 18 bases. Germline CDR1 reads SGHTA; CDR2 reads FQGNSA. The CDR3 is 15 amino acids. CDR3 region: CASSQKQGKEEKLFF. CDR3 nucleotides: TGTGCCAGCAGCCAGAAGCAGGGAAAAGAGGAAAAACTGTTTTTT.

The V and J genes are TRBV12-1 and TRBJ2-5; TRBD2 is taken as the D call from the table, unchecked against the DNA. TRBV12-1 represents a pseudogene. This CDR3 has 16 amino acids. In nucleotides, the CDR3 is TGTGCCAGCATGGGGATCTGGGAGGGCCGGTTGGAGACCCAGTACTTC. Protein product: CASMGIWEGRLETQYF.

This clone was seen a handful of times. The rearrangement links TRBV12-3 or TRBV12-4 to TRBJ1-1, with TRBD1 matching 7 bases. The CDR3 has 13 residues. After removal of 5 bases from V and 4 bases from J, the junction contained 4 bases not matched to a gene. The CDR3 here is CASSLTGATEAFF. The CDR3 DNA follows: TGTGCCAGCAGTCTTACAGGGGCCACTGAAGCTTTCTTT.

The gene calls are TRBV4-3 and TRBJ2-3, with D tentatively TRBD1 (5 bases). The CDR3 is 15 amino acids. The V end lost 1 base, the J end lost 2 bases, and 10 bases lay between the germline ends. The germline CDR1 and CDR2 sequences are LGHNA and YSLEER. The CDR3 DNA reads TGCGCCAGCAGCCAAGTTGAAGGGGCCACAGATACGCAGTATTTT. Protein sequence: CASSQVEGATDTQYF.

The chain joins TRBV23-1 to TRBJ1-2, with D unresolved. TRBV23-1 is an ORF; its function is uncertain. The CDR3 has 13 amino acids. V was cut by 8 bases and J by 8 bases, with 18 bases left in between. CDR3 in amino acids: CASQAGVVEGYTF. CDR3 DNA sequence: TGCGCCAGCCAGGCCGGGGTCGTGGAGGGCTACACCTTC.

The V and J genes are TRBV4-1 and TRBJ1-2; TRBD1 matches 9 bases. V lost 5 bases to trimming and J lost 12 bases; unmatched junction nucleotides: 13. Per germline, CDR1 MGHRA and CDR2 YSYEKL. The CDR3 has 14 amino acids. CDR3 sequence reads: CASSLDRGPWGHTF. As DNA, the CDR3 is TGCGCCAGCAGCTTGGACAGGGGCCCATGGGGCCACACCTTC.

The CDR3 reads CASSDGTSGRTTPFQFF. The CDR3 DNA is TGTGCCAGCAGCGACGGGACTAGCGGGAGGACCACTCCTTTCCAGTTCTTC. V gene TRBV7-3 combines with J gene TRBJ2-1, with TRBD2 matching over 15 bases. The CDR3 is made up of 17 amino acids. Germline assignment: CDR1 SGHTA and CDR2 FQGTGA. The ends lost 5 bases at V and 13 bases at J; junction bases unmatched: 15.

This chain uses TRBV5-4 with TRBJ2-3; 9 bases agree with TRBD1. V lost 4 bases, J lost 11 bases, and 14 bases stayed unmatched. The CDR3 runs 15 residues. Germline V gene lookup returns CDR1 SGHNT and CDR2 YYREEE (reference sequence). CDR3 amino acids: CASSLRDRASIRQYF. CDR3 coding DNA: TGTGCCAGCAGCCTACGGGACAGGGCCTCTATACGGCAGTATTTT.

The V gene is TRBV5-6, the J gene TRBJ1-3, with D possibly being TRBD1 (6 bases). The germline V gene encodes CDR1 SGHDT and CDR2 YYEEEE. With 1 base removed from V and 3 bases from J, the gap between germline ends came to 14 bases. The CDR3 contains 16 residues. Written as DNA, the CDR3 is TGTGCCAGCAGCTTGATAGCAGGGGCAGGTGGAAACACCATATATTTT. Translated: CASSLIAGAGGNTIYF.

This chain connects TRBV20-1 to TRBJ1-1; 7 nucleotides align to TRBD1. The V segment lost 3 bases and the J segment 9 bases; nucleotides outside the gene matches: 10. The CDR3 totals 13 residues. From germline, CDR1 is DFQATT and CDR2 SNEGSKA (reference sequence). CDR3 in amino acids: CSASPQGGAQAFF. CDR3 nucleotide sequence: TGCAGTGCTAGTCCTCAGGGGGGAGCACAAGCTTTCTTT.